A single sample is the source of the 5 T cell receptor beta chains below, sequenced in a study of blood T cell repertoires in COVID-19. Assay used: immunoSEQ multiplex PCR; TCRdb lists only in-frame clones, some missing. The sample lists around 140,000 clones, 84% occurring once. The sequenced sample was PBMCs or T cells enriched from blood (not recorded which). Source of these receptors: a man aged 50 to 60 in a cohort exposed to, infected with or recovered from COVID-19 (not recorded which).

Of note for this clone: Sequence at one end of the junction differs from germline and may be a read error. CDR3 DNA sequence: TGTGCCAGCAGCGTAGATGCGGCAGCCTCCAACGAGCAGTACTTC. Translated, it gives CASSVDAAASNEQYF. The rearrangement joins TRBV9 to TRBJ2-7; D is ambiguous. Germline values: CDR1 SGDLS, CDR2 YYNGEE. This CDR3 region has 15 residues. Combining the CDR3 with reference TRBV9 and TRBJ2-7 gives the whole variable domain DSGVTQTPKHLITATGQRVTLRCSPRSGDLSVYWYQQSLDQGLQFLIQYYNGEERAKGNILERFSAQQFPDLHSELNLSSLELGDSALYFCASSVDAAASNEQYFGPGTRLTVT.

The rearrangement joins TRBV3-1 (or the pseudogene TRBV3-2) to TRBJ2-7, with 9 bases that match TRBD2. This CDR3 has 19 amino acids. J lost 6 bases, V lost 4 bases, and 22 bases had no gene match. Germline V gene lookup returns CDR1 LGHDT and CDR2 YNNKEL (reference sequence). CDR3 DNA: TGTGCCAGCAGCCCGATTTTCTTAGTAGCGGGAGACATTTCGGGCGAGCAGTACTTC. Translated, it gives CASSPIFLVAGDISGEQYF.

The chain couples TRBV7-9 to TRBJ1-6; 10 nucleotides align to TRBD1. The CDR3 totals 16 residues. Germline trimming cut 5 bases from V and 9 bases from J; bases unmatched to any gene: 10. Germline V gene lookup returns CDR1 SEHNR and CDR2 FQNEAQ (reference sequence). The CDR3 DNA reads TGTGCCAGCAGCATACCGGGACAGGGGAAAAGTTCACCCCTCCACTTT. It codes for CASSIPGQGKSSPLHF.

The rearrangement joins TRBV24-1 to TRBJ2-3, with 7 bases identical to TRBD1. This CDR3 contains 15 residues. Losses at the gene ends were 3 bases for V and 6 bases for J; bases not matched to a gene: 8. The germline gives CDR1 KGHDR, CDR2 SFDVKD. The CDR3 bases are TGTGCCACCAGTGATCCGGGACAGATTACGGATACGCAGTATTTT. Its translation is CATSDPGQITDTQYF.

The V gene is TRBV7-6, the J gene TRBJ2-2; maybe TRBD1 (6 bases). CDR3 length equals 19 residues. Germline lookup yields CDR1 SGHVS and CDR2 FNYEAQ. V was clipped by 2 bases and J by 0 bases, with 19 bases between them. CDR3 sequence: CASSLTGRTGISNTGELFF. CDR3 bases: TGTGCCAGCAGCTTAACGGGCCGAACAGGGATCTCGAACACCGGGGAGCTGTTTTTT.